The 8 T cell receptor beta chains given below trace back to one sample, sequenced in a study of regulatory T cells in long-lasting Graves disease. Time point given: newly diagnosed GD, antithyroid drugs for less than 3 months. TCR sequences were obtained from RNA taken from PBMCs. In building TCR beta libraries, iRepertoire HTBI primers were used together with Arm-PCR of CDR3 regions. A single record per CDR3 protein comes from TCRdb applying MiXCR to the multiplex PCR reads. The table includes hundreds of thousands of distinct CDR3 sequences, roughly 15% detected once. These sequences were also reported in another study, on T cells in Graves' hyperthyroidism and ophthalmopathy.

The sample consisted of peripheral blood mononuclear cells (PBMCs), taken at new diagnosis, from a patient treated with antithyroid drugs. These receptors came from a woman aged 25-40 years with Graves disease.

The J gene is TRBJ1-1, the V gene TRBV10-2; the D gene is possibly TRBD1 (5 bases). The CDR3 runs to 12 residues. Trimming shortened V by 8 bases and J by 5 bases, and 12 bases separated the two germline ends. Germline assignment: CDR1 WSHSY and CDR2 SAAADI. The CDR3 nucleotides read TGCGCCAGCGGGGGTTGGGGAACTGAAGCTTTCTTT. It codes for CASGGWGTEAFF.

This clonotype was observed many times. The chain uses TRBV6-1 and TRBJ2-5; D ambiguous. Germline V gene data show CDR1 as MNHNS and CDR2 as SASEGT. V shed 9 bases and J shed 4 bases, with 12 bases lying between them. The CDR3 runs 12 residues. CDR3 sequence (DNA): TGTGCCAGTAAAACCCTAGGAGAGACCCAGTACTTC. Its protein is CASKTLGETQYF.

The chain joins TRBV30 to TRBJ2-1; 12 nucleotides line up with TRBD2. V shed 2 bases, J shed 9 bases, and the junction held 8 bases outside the gene matches. Germline V CDR1 and CDR2: GTSNPN, SVGIG (reference sequence). This CDR3 spans 15 amino acids. The CDR3 protein is CAWSYRLAGEGEQFF. CDR3 bases: TGTGCCTGGAGTTACCGACTAGCGGGAGAGGGTGAGCAGTTCTTC. Together with reference TRBV30 and TRBJ2-1, the CDR3 gives the full variable domain: SQTIHQWPATLVQPVGSPLSLECTVEGTSNPNLYWYRQAAGRGLQLLFYSVGIGQISSEVPQNLSASRPQDRQFILSSKKLLLSDSGFYLCAWSYRLAGEGEQFFGPGTRLTVL.

In its sample, this clonotype was seen a few times. The chain employs TRBV6-4 and TRBJ2-5; D is unresolved. Germline-derived CDR1 and CDR2 are MRHNA and SNTAGT. The CDR3 loop spans 13 amino acids. The V and J ends lost 3 bases and 2 bases respectively, with 7 bases between them. Written as DNA, the CDR3 is TGTGCCAGCAGTGAAACCCCGCAAGAGACCCAGTACTTC. This gives the protein CASSETPQETQYF.

This clonotype came up many times. The V gene is TRBV28, the J gene TRBJ2-3; no clear D gene. Trimming removed 6 bases at V and 0 bases at J, with 7 bases between. The CDR3 contains 13 residues. Germline CDR1 MDHEN, CDR2 SYDVKM. CDR3 loop: CASSDISTDTQYF. In DNA, the CDR3 is TGTGCCAGCAGCGATATTAGCACAGATACGCAGTATTTT.

The table lists this clonotype with many counts. The chain links TRBV9 to TRBJ2-5; D might be TRBD2 (6 bases). V was cut by 3 bases and J by 2 bases, with 17 bases left in between. The CDR3 is made up of 16 amino acids. The germline V gene encodes CDR1 SGDLS and CDR2 YYNGEE. This CDR3 is CASSARGGVWQETQYF. The DNA for the CDR3 is TGTGCCAGCAGCGCCCGAGGAGGGGTATGGCAAGAGACCCAGTACTTC.

This clonotype has more than one count but fewer than ten. The chain joins TRBV6-5 to TRBJ2-1; D not resolved. V was trimmed by 4 bases and J by 8 bases, leaving 18 bases between them. The CDR3 runs to 15 residues. Germline V gene sequence: CDR1 MNHEY, CDR2 SVGAGI. In DNA, the CDR3 is TGTGCCAGCAGTTCGAGACTCACGGCCTTGGATGAGCAGTTCTTC. Its translation is CASSSRLTALDEQFF.

V usage is TRBV12-3 or TRBV12-4 and J usage is TRBJ2-3; 9 bases are a match to TRBD2. Trimming removed 5 bases from V and 2 bases from J; junction bases left unmatched: 11. The CDR3 is 17 amino acids. CDR3 in amino acids: CASSPRHKREVTDTQYF. CDR3 DNA sequence: TGTGCCAGCAGTCCCCGCCACAAGCGGGAGGTCACAGATACGCAGTATTTT.